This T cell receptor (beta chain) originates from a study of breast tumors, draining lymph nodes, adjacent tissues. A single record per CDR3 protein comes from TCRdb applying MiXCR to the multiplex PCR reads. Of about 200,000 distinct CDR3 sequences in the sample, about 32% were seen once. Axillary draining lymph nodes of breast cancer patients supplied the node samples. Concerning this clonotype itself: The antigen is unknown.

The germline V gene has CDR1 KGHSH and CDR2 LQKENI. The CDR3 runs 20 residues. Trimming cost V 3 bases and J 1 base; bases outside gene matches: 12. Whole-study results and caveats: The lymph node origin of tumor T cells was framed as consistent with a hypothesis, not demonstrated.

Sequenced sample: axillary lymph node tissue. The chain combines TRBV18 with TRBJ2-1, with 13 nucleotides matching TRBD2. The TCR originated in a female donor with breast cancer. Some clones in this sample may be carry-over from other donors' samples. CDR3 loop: CASSPLEGLAGMVSYNEQFF. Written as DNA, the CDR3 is TGTGCCAGCTCACCCCTAGAGGGACTAGCGGGAATGGTTTCCTACAATGAGCAGTTCTTC. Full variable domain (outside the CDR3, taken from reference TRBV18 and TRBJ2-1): NAGVMQNPRHLVRRRGQEARLRCSPMKGHSHVYWYRQLPEEGLKFMVYLQKENIIDESGMPKERFSAEFPKEGPSILRIQQVVRGDSAAYFCASSPLEGLAGMVSYNEQFFGPGTRLTVL.